A selection of T cell receptor beta chains follows, all from one sample in a study of Ad26.COV2.S vaccination and SARS-CoV-2 variants. Sequencing was performed with immunoSEQ multiplex PCR; in TCRdb, only in-frame clones are kept and a portion is missing. This sample has about 430,000 clones, with about nine tenths found just once. The sample here was peripheral blood, taken in a trial of Ad26.COV2.S vaccine versus placebo. These receptors were obtained from a person aged 18 to 65 who received the Ad26.COV2.S COVID-19 vaccine or a placebo. Both conserved end residues are part of each CDR3. A D gene is named only where the DNA matches it firmly. Clone size is stated in some rows and not others, as once, few, many or a class when expanded.

d_call | j_call | clone_size | v_call | cdr3_aa | cdr3_nt
TRBD1 | TRBJ1-1 | NA | TRBV4-3 | CASSQSDRVGGEAFF | TGCGCCAGCAGCCAGAGTGACAGGGTCGGGGGTGAAGCTTTCTTT
NA | TRBJ1-4 | NA | TRBV30 | CAWSVLGGATNEKLFF | TGTGCCTGGAGTGTACTGGGGGGGGCAACTAATGAAAAACTGTTTTTT
NA | TRBJ2-7 | NA | TRBV6-5 | CASTPGTYEQYF | TGTGCCAGCACCCCGGGGACGTACGAGCAGTACTTC
NA | TRBJ2-3 | NA | TRBV10-2 | CASSWSKDADTQYF | TGCGCCAGCAGTTGGTCCAAAGACGCAGATACGCAGTATTTT
TRBD1 | TRBJ2-3 | NA | TRBV18 | CASSPTQGADTQYF | TGTGCCAGCTCACCTACCCAGGGGGCAGATACGCAGTATTTT
NA | TRBJ1-1 | once | TRBV29-1 | CSVEDLLEAFF | TGCAGCGTTGAAGATCTCCTTGAAGCTTTCTTT
NA | TRBJ2-7 | NA | TRBV19 | CASSIEARGSYEQYF | TGTGCCAGTAGTATAGAAGCCAGGGGCTCCTACGAGCAGTACTTC
NA | TRBJ1-1 | NA | TRBV5-1 | CASSLAGHLGVMNTEAFF | TGCGCCAGCAGCTTGGCAGGACATCTGGGGGTCATGAACACTGAAGCTTTCTTT
NA | TRBJ1-5 | NA | TRBV27 | CASSLSTGGDQPQHF | TGTGCCAGCAGTTTATCGACGGGCGGCGATCAGCCCCAGCATTTT
NA | TRBJ2-5 | NA | TRBV5-1 | CASSLGSVRQETQYF | TGCGCCAGCAGCTTGGGTTCGGTCCGGCAAGAGACCCAGTACTTC
NA | TRBJ2-7 | NA | TRBV6-2/TRBV6-3 | CASSPIFYEQYF | TGTGCCAGCAGTCCCATTTTCTACGAGCAGTACTTC
NA | TRBJ1-5 | NA | TRBV28 | CASSLLGAQPQHF | TGTGCCAGCAGTTTACTTGGGGCCCAGCCCCAGCATTTT
NA | TRBJ2-3 | NA | TRBV10-1 | CASSPRGTDTQYF | TGCGCCAGCAGTCCTCGAGGTACAGATACGCAGTATTTT
NA | TRBJ2-5 | NA | TRBV5-6 | CASSNRVGYQETQYF | TGTGCCAGCAGCAACAGGGTCGGGTACCAAGAGACCCAGTACTTC
NA | TRBJ1-1 | NA | TRBV28 | CASSSGVTEAFF | TGTGCCAGCAGCTCAGGGGTGACTGAAGCTTTCTTT
NA | TRBJ2-7 | NA | TRBV24-1 | CATQYEQYF | TGTGCCACTCAGTACGAGCAGTACTTC
TRBD1 | TRBJ2-7 | NA | TRBV14 | CASSQGDRVAGEQYF | TGTGCCAGCAGCCAAGGGGACAGGGTGGCGGGGGAGCAGTACTTC
NA | TRBJ1-1 | NA | TRBV7-3 | CASARGSGTEAFF | TGTGCCAGCGCCAGGGGATCTGGCACTGAAGCTTTCTTT
TRBD1 | TRBJ1-5 | NA | TRBV20-1 | CSASKGAGDSNQPQHF | TGCAGTGCTAGTAAGGGGGCTGGGGATAGCAATCAGCCCCAGCATTTT
NA | TRBJ2-5 | NA | TRBV7-9 | CASSLEVAGGETQYF | TGTGCCAGCAGCTTAGAAGTTGCCGGGGGAGAGACCCAGTACTTC
TRBD1 | TRBJ1-4 | NA | TRBV19 | CASSTRTGRNEKLFF | TGTGCCAGTAGTACCCGGACAGGACGAAATGAAAAACTGTTTTTT
NA | TRBJ1-5 | NA | TRBV2 | CASSGQANQPQHF | TGTGCCAGCAGTGGACAGGCCAATCAGCCCCAGCATTTT
NA | TRBJ2-5 | NA | TRBV2 | CASSGDSQETQYF | TGTGCCAGCAGTGGCGACTCGCAAGAGACCCAGTACTTC
NA | TRBJ2-3 | NA | TRBV7-9 | CASSLFLASSTDTQYF | TGTGCCAGCAGCTTATTCCTAGCGTCTAGCACAGATACGCAGTATTTT
NA | TRBJ1-2 | NA | TRBV10-3 | CAISEGGGQALFYGYTF | TGTGCCATCAGTGAGGGTGGGGGCCAGGCTCTATTCTATGGCTACACCTTC
TRBD1 | TRBJ1-5 | NA | TRBV5-6 | CASSLGRGRSPQHF | TGTGCCAGCAGCTTGGGTAGGGGGCGCTCCCCCCAGCATTTT
NA | TRBJ2-4 | few | TRBV20-1 | CSARNGDIQYF | TGCAGTGCTAGAAACGGGGACATTCAGTACTTC
TRBD2 | TRBJ2-5 | NA | TRBV7-2 | CASTSFTSGNQYF | TGTGCCAGCACAAGTTTTACTAGCGGAAACCAATACTTC
TRBD1 | TRBJ1-3 | NA | TRBV20-1 | CSASDRGYGNTIYF | TGCAGTGCTAGTGACAGGGGGTACGGAAACACCATATATTTT
NA | TRBJ1-6 | NA | TRBV27 | CASSFGRANSPLHF | TGTGCCAGCAGTTTCGGCAGGGCAAATTCACCCCTCCACTTT
TRBD1 | TRBJ2-4 | NA | TRBV18 | CASSPMDRENIQYF | TGTGCCAGCTCACCAATGGACAGGGAAAACATTCAGTACTTC
NA | TRBJ2-3 | once | TRBV6-5 | CASSRTGRDTQYF | TGTGCCAGCAGTCGAACAGGGAGAGATACGCAGTATTTT
NA | TRBJ1-6 | NA | TRBV2 | CASSFVRGRDNSPLHF | TGTGCCAGCAGTTTCGTGAGGGGCCGGGATAATTCACCCCTCCACTTT
NA | TRBJ2-1 | NA | TRBV6-2/TRBV6-3 | CASSYPLIGRYNEQFF | TGTGCCAGCAGTTACCCTTTAATTGGCAGGTACAATGAGCAGTTCTTC
TRBD1 | TRBJ2-3 | NA | TRBV5-1 | CASSGPTGAADTQYF | TGCGCCAGCAGCGGGCCGACAGGGGCGGCAGATACGCAGTATTTT
NA | TRBJ2-7 | once | TRBV19 | CASSISTAVYEQYF | TGTGCCAGTAGTATCTCCACAGCCGTTTACGAGCAGTACTTC
NA | TRBJ2-4 | NA | TRBV2 | CASSERRVAKNIQYF | TGTGCCAGCAGTGAGAGGAGGGTGGCCAAAAACATTCAGTACTTC
NA | TRBJ1-1 | NA | TRBV25-1 | CASRVYTEAFF | TGTGCCAGCAGGGTTTACACTGAAGCTTTCTTT
NA | TRBJ2-1 | NA | TRBV27 | CASSPLGVVGQFF | TGTGCCAGCAGCCCCCTTGGGGTAGTCGGGCAGTTCTTC
NA | TRBJ1-2 | NA | TRBV5-4 | CASSAQGREGYTF | TGTGCCAGCAGCGCTCAAGGCAGGGAAGGCTACACCTTC
TRBD2 | TRBJ2-5 | NA | TRBV28 | CASSDQLASGSSKETQYF | TGTGCCAGCAGTGACCAATTGGCTAGCGGGAGTAGCAAGGAGACCCAGTACTTC
NA | TRBJ1-4 | NA | TRBV4-3 | CASSQDDGTVGFNEKLFF | TGCGCCAGCAGCCAAGATGACGGAACCGTGGGATTTAATGAAAAACTGTTTTTT
NA | TRBJ1-5 | NA | TRBV15 | CATSRGSGAANQPQHF | TGTGCCACCAGCAGAGGCAGCGGGGCAGCTAATCAGCCCCAGCATTTT
TRBD1 | TRBJ2-1 | NA | TRBV7-3 | CASSSGQGLQFF | TGTGCCAGCAGCAGCGGACAGGGGCTGCAGTTCTTC
NA | TRBJ2-7 | few | TRBV7-2 | CASSDGQIYEQYF | TGTGCCAGCAGCGACGGACAGATCTACGAGCAGTACTTC